This T cell receptor (beta chain) was captured in a study of blood T cell repertoires in COVID-19. Study context: The United States, Italy and Spain provided the acute and convalescent COVID-19 samples.

The CDR3 covers 13 residues. Germline CDR1 and CDR2: ENHRY and SYGVKD. V was clipped by 4 bases and J by 4 bases; unmatched bases: 1. The table came from immunoSEQ multiplex PCR; TCRdb's copy has only in-frame clones and leaves some out. The sample shows over 150,000 clones, roughly nine tenths of them seen only once. The sample comprised peripheral blood. This TCR was sampled from a man aged 65 to 79 with active or convalescent COVID-19. The gene calls are TRBV10-3 and TRBJ1-2; 9 bases line up with TRBD1. CDR3 sequence: CAISGTGAYGYTF. For the CDR3, the DNA is TGTGCCATCAGTGGGACAGGGGCCTATGGCTACACCTTC.